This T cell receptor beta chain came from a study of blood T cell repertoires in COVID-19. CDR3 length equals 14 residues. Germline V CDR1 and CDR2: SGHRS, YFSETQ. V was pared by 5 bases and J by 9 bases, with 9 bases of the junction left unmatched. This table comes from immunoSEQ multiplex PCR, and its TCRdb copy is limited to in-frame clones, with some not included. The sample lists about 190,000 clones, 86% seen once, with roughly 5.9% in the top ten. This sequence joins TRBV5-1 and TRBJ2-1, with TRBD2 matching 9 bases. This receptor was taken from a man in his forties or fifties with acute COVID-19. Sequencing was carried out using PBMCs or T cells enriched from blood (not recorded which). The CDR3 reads CASSPQTSGSEQFF. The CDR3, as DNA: TGCGCCAGCAGTCCTCAGACTAGCGGTAGTGAGCAGTTCTTC. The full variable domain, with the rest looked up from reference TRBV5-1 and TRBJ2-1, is KAGVTQTPRYLIKTRGQQVTLSCSPISGHRSVSWYQQTPGQGLQFLFEYFSETQRNKGNFPGRFSGRQFSNSRSEMNVSTLELGDSALYLCASSPQTSGSEQFFGPGTRLTVL.